The subject of this entry is one T cell receptor beta chain. As handled by the study authors: Reference gene primer amplification gave nucleated cell count estimates. The method was immunoSEQ multiplex PCR; TCRdb's version includes in-frame clones alone and lacks a portion of them. V, J and clone size are those of that table, while D and trimming were read from the DNA. The table shows around 240,000 clones, with around 88% occurring only once. CDR1 GTSNPN and CDR2 SVGIG come from the germline V gene (reference sequence). The CDR3 sequence is 14 residues long. Unmatched junction bases numbered 11, after V lost 7 bases and J lost 7 bases. This record comes from a study of blood T cell repertoires in COVID-19. Study in general: Whether acute or convalescent, the COVID-19 samples came from the United States, Italy and Spain. T cells, B-cell-depleted T cells, or PBMCs provided the cDNA or gDNA that served as material.

Specimen: peripheral blood. This chain connects TRBV30 to TRBJ2-1; 9 bases map to TRBD1. This sequence was found in a woman aged 30 to 39 who had recovered from COVID-19. In nucleotides, the CDR3 is TGTGCCTCCACAGGGGGCGCGTTAACTAATGAGCAGTTCTTC. It translates to CASTGGALTNEQFF.